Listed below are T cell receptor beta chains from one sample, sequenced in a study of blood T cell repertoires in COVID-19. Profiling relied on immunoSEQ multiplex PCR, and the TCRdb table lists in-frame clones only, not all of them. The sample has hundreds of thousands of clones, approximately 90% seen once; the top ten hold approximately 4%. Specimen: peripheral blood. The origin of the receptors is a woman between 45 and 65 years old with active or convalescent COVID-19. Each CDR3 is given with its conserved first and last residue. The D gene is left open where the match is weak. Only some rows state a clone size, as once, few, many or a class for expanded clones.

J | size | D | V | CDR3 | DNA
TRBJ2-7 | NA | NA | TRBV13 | CASSRPQLRHGSYEQYF | TGTGCCAGCAGCCGTCCCCAGTTAAGACACGGTTCCTACGAGCAGTACTTC
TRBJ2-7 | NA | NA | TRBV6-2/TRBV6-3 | CASSPRGYEQYF | TGTGCCAGCAGCCCCAGGGGCTACGAGCAGTACTTC
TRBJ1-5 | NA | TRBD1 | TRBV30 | CAWNEGASDQPQHF | TGTGCCTGGAATGAGGGGGCGTCTGATCAGCCCCAGCATTTT
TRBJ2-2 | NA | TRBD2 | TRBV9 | CASSVETSGTGELFF | TGTGCCAGCAGCGTAGAGACTAGCGGGACTGGGGAGCTGTTTTTT
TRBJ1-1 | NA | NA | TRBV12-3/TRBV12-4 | CASSFKGTEAFF | TGTGCCAGCAGTTTTAAGGGGACTGAAGCTTTCTTT
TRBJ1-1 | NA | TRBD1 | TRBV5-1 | CASSFTGGEAFF | TGCGCCAGCAGCTTCACAGGGGGCGAAGCTTTCTTT
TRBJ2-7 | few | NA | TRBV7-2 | CASSSTQGYEQYF | TGTGCCAGCAGCTCGACGCAGGGATACGAGCAGTACTTC
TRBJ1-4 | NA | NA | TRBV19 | CASSIRLNEKLFF | TGTGCCAGTAGTATCCGTCTCAATGAAAAACTGTTTTTT
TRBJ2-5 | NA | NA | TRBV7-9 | CASSLPRRAGYQETQYF | TGTGCCAGCAGCTTACCGCGAAGGGCAGGGTACCAAGAGACCCAGTACTTC
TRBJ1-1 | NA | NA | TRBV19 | CATGWRGPDEAFF | TGTGCCACCGGATGGAGGGGACCGGATGAAGCTTTCTTT
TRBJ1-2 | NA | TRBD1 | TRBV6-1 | CASSEALTGGAGYGYTF | TGTGCCAGCAGTGAAGCCCTGACAGGGGGCGCGGGGTATGGCTACACCTTC
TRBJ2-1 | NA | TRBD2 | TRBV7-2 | CASSFRLAGSSSPFF | TGTGCCAGCAGCTTCAGACTAGCGGGGAGCTCTTCGCCGTTCTTC
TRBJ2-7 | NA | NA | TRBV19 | CASSIGGTGGEQYF | TGTGCCAGTAGTATAGGGGGCACCGGGGGCGAGCAGTACTTC
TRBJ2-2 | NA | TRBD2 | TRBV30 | CAWSRAGGPNTGELFF | TGTGCCTGGAGTCGAGCGGGGGGGCCGAACACCGGGGAGCTGTTTTTT
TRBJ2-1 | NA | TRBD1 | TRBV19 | CASALQGSYEQFF | TGTGCCAGTGCCTTACAGGGGAGCTATGAGCAGTTCTTC
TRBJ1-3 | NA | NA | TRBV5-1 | CASSLVPGGGSGNTIYF | TGCGCCAGCAGCTTAGTTCCCGGCGGGGGCTCTGGAAACACCATATATTTT
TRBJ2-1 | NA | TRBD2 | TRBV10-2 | CASRGTSAGEQFF | TGCGCCAGCAGAGGGACTAGCGCCGGTGAGCAGTTCTTC
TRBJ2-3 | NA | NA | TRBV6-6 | CASTPRLFTDTQYF | TGTGCCAGCACCCCCCGACTGTTCACAGATACGCAGTATTTT
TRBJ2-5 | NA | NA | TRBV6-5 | CASGGTATAQTQYF | TGTGCCAGCGGCGGGACCGCAACGGCCCAGACCCAGTACTTC
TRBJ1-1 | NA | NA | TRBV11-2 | CASSLESGVGAFF | TGTGCCAGCAGCTTAGAAAGCGGAGTAGGAGCTTTCTTT
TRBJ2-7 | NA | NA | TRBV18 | CASSLQRSSYEQYF | TGTGCCAGCTCACTCCAGCGGAGCTCCTACGAGCAGTACTTC
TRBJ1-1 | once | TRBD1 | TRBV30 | CAHGQGLVEAFF | TGTGCCCACGGACAGGGGCTGGTTGAAGCTTTCTTT
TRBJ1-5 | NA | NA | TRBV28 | CAAPRRGKSNQPQHF | TGTGCCGCTCCGAGGCGGGGGAAGAGCAATCAGCCCCAGCATTTT
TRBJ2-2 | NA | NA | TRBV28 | CASSTPTGELFF | TGTGCCAGCAGTACACCCACCGGGGAGCTGTTTTTT
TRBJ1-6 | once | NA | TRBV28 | CASSLSPRGTVNSPLHF | TGTGCCAGCAGTTTATCCCCCAGAGGAACCGTTAATTCACCCCTCCACTTT
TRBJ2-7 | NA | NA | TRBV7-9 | CASSFGGRPYEQYF | TGTGCCAGCAGCTTCGGGGGAAGGCCCTACGAGCAGTACTTC
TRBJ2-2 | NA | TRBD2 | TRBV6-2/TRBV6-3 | CASSPGQRGATNTGELFF | TGTGCCAGCAGTCCAGGGCAGCGGGGGGCAACCAACACCGGGGAGCTGTTTTTT